This TCR beta chain was found in a study of CD4 T cells in relation to SARS-CoV-2 and coronaviruses. Study as a whole: The HLA restriction of the shared crossreactive spike epitopes was mapped. General study points: Culture-expanded clones reflect memory recall rather than primary priming during culture.

With regard to this clone: Its antigen is unknown.

Data came from immunoSEQ multiplex PCR; TCRdb stores just in-frame clones and leaves some out. The table includes tens of thousands of clones, more than 65% detected once. For less than eleven days, roughly 9 x 10^4 sorted CD4+ cells grew with T cell-depleted PBMCs and CEF. Trimming took 0 bases from V and 1 from J, leaving 19 bases between them. The CDR3 runs 18 residues. Germline lookup yields CDR1 LGHNA and CDR2 YSLEER. V usage is TRBV4-3 and J usage is TRBJ2-7; unclear D gene. The sequence derives from an adult with COVID-19. Sequenced sample: memory CD4+ T cells from PBMCs, cultured in vitro. The CDR3 DNA reads TGCGCCAGCAGCCAAGAGGTATCCCGAAGTGATTTTTCCTACGAGCAGTACTTC. This gives the protein CASSQEVSRSDFSYEQYF.